This TCR beta chain came from a study of blood T cell repertoires in COVID-19 (TCRdb year 2020). With respect to the entire study: Collaborator samples came from the United States, Italy and Spain and covered acute and convalescent phases of COVID-19. The material from the prospective study consisted of cDNA or gDNA derived from T cells, B-cell-depleted T cells, or PBMCs. Subjects who had been exposed to COVID-19, were actively infected with it, or had recovered from it provided the deeply sampled blood TCRbeta repertoires that made up the dataset. The repertoires were released in a freely available public database intended as a resource for research on the immune response to SARS-CoV-2. The samples were drawn from the first 160 participants of the ongoing ImmuneRACE study and from 1,200 or so subjects provided by 6 global collaborators. A de-identified subject ID, COVID-19 status, age in years and sex were almost always included in the sample metadata. Where available, HLA class I and class II types were obtained from metadata supplied by the sample provider rather than from assay-based typing. The full study reports these points: The quantity of clinical and demographic metadata differed by source and by participant and was supplied without curation.

Per the germline V gene, SGHDT is the CDR1 and YYEEEE is the CDR2. The CDR3 covers 15 residues, taking in both the cysteine and the phenylalanine. Only the CDR3 part of the read is kept: 45 bases, read in frame from the first base. The trim is 4 bases for V and 0 bases for J, with a gap of 10 bases between the germline ends. TCRbeta CDR3 regions were amplified from genomic DNA using the immunoSEQ Assay, a bias-controlled multiplex PCR. The original pipeline was this. Nucleated cell counts per sample were estimated from amplification of reference gene primers within the assay. Sequence reads were collapsed and filtered to measure the absolute abundance of every unique TCRbeta CDR3 rearrangement. For each sample, productive Simpson clonality was calculated as the square root of Simpson's diversity index across productive rearrangements. Imported from immuneACCESS, the table was reduced by TCRdb to in-frame sequences with V and J called. These copies leave out some clones; in studies compared against another copy, an unresolved V gene accounts for under half, and the cause of the remainder is not known. The V and J calls and clone size are taken from that table; D and trimming were inferred from the DNA. This sample is represented by approximately 29,000 clones; about 85% of them were singletons. The ten largest clones take up approximately 18% of the sample.

In regard to this clone: Its antigen target is currently unknown. No much larger clone exists at a distance of one base, and base qualities are not known.

The collaborating institutions used their own protocols to collect whole blood in K2EDTA tubes. For TCRbeta analysis, collaborator samples were shipped as frozen whole blood, as isolated PBMCs, or as DNA extracted from either sample type. The sequence came from a woman aged 55-70 years with active COVID-19. Sequencing used peripheral blood. The chain was built from TRBV5-6 and TRBJ2-2; the D segment could be TRBD2, given 5 matching bases. The DNA is TGTGCCAGCAGCAGAACTAGGGCGAACACCGGGGAGCTGTTTTTT. Translated, it gives CASSRTRANTGELFF.